A selection of T cell receptor beta chains follows, all from one sample in a study of CD8 T cells in Susac syndrome. TCRdb analysed the immunoSEQ multiplex PCR reads with MiXCR anew, one entry per CDR3 protein. This sample carries a few hundred thousand distinct CDR3 sequences, 95% of them seen once, and the ten largest clones take roughly 0.1%. Specimen: CD4+ T cells from PBMCs. The receptors stem from a human donor with multiple sclerosis. Each CDR3 is given with its conserved first and last residue. D genes are given only for firm matches. A row's size may be missing; if present it is once, few, many or a size class.

TRBJ2-1 . TRBV11-3 . CASSLNRDRANEQFF TGTGCCAGCAGCTTAAACAGGGATAGGGCCAATGAGCAGTTCTTC
TRBJ1-1 . TRBV20-1 . CSVWGSGHTEAFF TGCAGTGTTTGGGGGTCAGGACACACTGAAGCTTTCTTT
TRBJ1-2 TRBD1 TRBV19 . CASSRDRGYGYTF TGTGCCAGTAGCCGGGACAGGGGCTATGGCTACACCTTC
TRBJ2-5 . TRBV11-2 . CASSSLGKETQYF TGTGCCAGCAGCTCCCTGGGGAAAGAGACCCAGTACTTC
TRBJ2-1 . TRBV3-1 . CASSQAPTGYYNEQFF TGTGCCAGCAGCCAAGCCCCTACGGGATACTACAATGAGCAGTTCTTC
TRBJ2-3 TRBD2 TRBV6-2/TRBV6-3 . CASTLSTSSTQYF TGTGCCAGCACGCTCTCGACTAGCTCAACGCAGTATTTT
TRBJ1-5 . TRBV7-2 . CASSRSGGNQPQHF TGTGCCAGCAGCCGCTCTGGAGGGAATCAGCCCCAGCATTTT
TRBJ2-3 TRBD2 TRBV4-1 . CASSPGTRASGDTQYF TGCGCCAGCAGCCCGGGAACTAGGGCTAGCGGAGATACGCAGTATTTT
TRBJ2-3 TRBD2 TRBV20-1 . CSAVTSGGADTQYF TGCAGTGCTGTGACTAGCGGGGGCGCAGATACGCAGTATTTT
TRBJ1-1 . TRBV5-1 . CASSLERLNTEAFF TGCGCCAGCAGCTTGGAACGGCTGAACACTGAAGCTTTCTTT
TRBJ2-1 . TRBV24-1 . CATKYDGGRGEQFF TGTGCCACCAAGTACGACGGGGGGCGGGGTGAGCAGTTCTTC
TRBJ1-5 . TRBV24-1 . CATSDSGSRQPQHF TGTGCCACCAGTGATAGTGGGAGCCGACAGCCCCAGCATTTT
TRBJ1-1 . TRBV20-1 . CSARDVGGRTEAFF TGCAGTGCTAGAGATGTGGGAGGAAGGACTGAAGCTTTCTTT
TRBJ2-5 . TRBV29-1 . CSVEGYETQYF TGCAGCGTTGAAGGATACGAGACCCAGTACTTC
TRBJ2-7 . TRBV20-1 . CSATGRSYEQYF TGCAGTGCTACGGGACGGTCCTACGAGCAGTACTTC
TRBJ2-2 TRBD2 TRBV18 . CASSPRLAGGPDGELFF TGTGCCAGCTCACCACGACTAGCGGGAGGGCCGGACGGGGAGCTGTTTTTT
TRBJ2-5 . TRBV28 . CASSQGGRETQYF TGTGCCAGCAGCCAAGGCGGAAGGGAGACCCAGTACTTC
TRBJ2-7 . TRBV2 . CASSLTASYEQYF TGTGCCAGCAGTTTGACAGCCTCCTACGAGCAGTACTTC
TRBJ2-7 TRBD1 TRBV28 . CASSPLGQGASRYF TGTGCCAGCAGTCCCCTGGGACAGGGGGCATCGCGGTACTTC
TRBJ2-3 . TRBV9 . CASSADRSTDTQYF TGTGCCAGCAGCGCCGACAGGTCCACAGATACGCAGTATTTT
TRBJ2-3 . TRBV18 . CASSPLSGSTDTQYF TGTGCCAGCTCACCACTATCCGGAAGCACAGATACGCAGTATTTT
TRBJ1-1 TRBD1 TRBV28 . CASSPADRRSPEAFF TGTGCCAGCAGCCCAGCGGACAGGAGGTCACCTGAAGCTTTCTTT
TRBJ2-1 . TRBV14 . CASSDRDQLLNEQFF TGTGCCAGCAGCGACCGGGACCAGCTCCTGAATGAGCAGTTCTTC
TRBJ2-2 . TRBV5-6 . CASSPHAGQNTGELFF TGTGCCAGCAGCCCCCACGCAGGACAGAACACCGGGGAGCTGTTTTTT
TRBJ2-5 . TRBV19 once CASSITPWGAEGTQYF TGTGCCAGTAGTATAACCCCCTGGGGAGCCGAAGGGACCCAGTACTTC
TRBJ2-1 TRBD2 TRBV12-3/TRBV12-4 . CASKLAENSYNEQFF TGTGCCAGCAAACTAGCGGAAAACTCCTACAATGAGCAGTTCTTC
TRBJ2-1 TRBD1 TRBV7-2 . CASSLGADRGYNEQFF TGTGCCAGCAGCTTAGGAGCGGACAGGGGGTACAATGAGCAGTTCTTC
TRBJ2-1 . TRBV2 . CASRPQDNEQFF TGTGCCAGCAGACCCCAAGACAATGAGCAGTTCTTC
TRBJ1-5 . TRBV25-1 . CASSEYGQAGDQPQHF TGTGCCAGCAGTGAATATGGGCAGGCTGGAGATCAGCCCCAGCATTTT
TRBJ2-6 . TRBV28 . CASSRRSGANVLTF TGTGCCAGCAGTCGCCGATCTGGGGCCAACGTCCTGACTTTC
TRBJ1-2 TRBD1 TRBV29-1 . CSVHRGDGYTF TGCAGCGTCCACAGGGGCGATGGCTACACCTTC
TRBJ1-2 . TRBV12-3/TRBV12-4 . CASSLRTPSGYTF TGTGCCAGCAGTTTAAGGACCCCATCAGGCTACACCTTC
TRBJ2-1 TRBD2 TRBV4-2 . CASSPTPGLGNNEQFF TGTGCCAGCAGCCCAACACCGGGACTAGGGAACAATGAGCAGTTCTTC
TRBJ2-7 TRBD1 TRBV29-1 . CSTWDRGYEQYF TGCAGCACGTGGGACAGGGGTTACGAGCAGTACTTC
TRBJ2-1 TRBD2 TRBV2 . CASRRFSGASSYNEQFF TGTGCCAGCAGACGGTTTAGCGGGGCGAGCTCCTACAATGAGCAGTTCTTC
TRBJ1-4 . TRBV29-1 . CSVEDLRQDTTGKLFF TGCAGCGTTGAAGATCTTCGGCAGGACACAACAGGAAAACTGTTTTTT
TRBJ1-2 . TRBV9 . CASRQGDSRGYGYTF TGTGCCTCCCGGCAAGGGGACTCAAGGGGTTATGGCTACACCTTC
TRBJ2-7 . TRBV29-1 . CSVEEQSGYEQYF TGCAGCGTTGAAGAGCAGAGCGGTTACGAGCAGTACTTC
TRBJ2-5 . TRBV20-1 . CSASSPSANYQETQYF TGCAGTGCTAGCTCTCCCAGCGCAAATTACCAAGAGACCCAGTACTTC
TRBJ2-1 TRBD2 TRBV27 . CASSSLAGGPGNEQFF TGTGCCAGCAGTTCTCTAGCGGGGGGGCCGGGCAATGAGCAGTTCTTC
TRBJ2-7 TRBD1 TRBV7-2 . CASTGTGIKYEQYF TGTGCCAGCACCGGGACAGGGATTAAGTACGAGCAGTACTTC
TRBJ1-4 . TRBV15 once CATSRDTGRNEKLFF TGTGCCACCAGCAGAGACACCGGCAGGAATGAAAAACTGTTTTTT
TRBJ1-1 . TRBV5-4 . CASSLVDGTEAFF TGTGCCAGCAGCTTGGTGGACGGCACTGAAGCTTTCTTT
TRBJ1-1 . TRBV20-1 . CSASLKTEAFF TGCAGTGCTAGCTTGAAGACCGAAGCTTTCTTT
TRBJ1-1 . TRBV25-1 . CASSEYGQFPSAFF TGTGCCAGCAGTGAATACGGACAGTTCCCTTCAGCTTTCTTT
TRBJ1-2 . TRBV9 . CASSVEGLGYTF TGTGCCAGCAGCGTAGAGGGGTTGGGCTACACCTTC
TRBJ2-5 TRBD2 TRBV20-1 . CSATRLAGEYQETQYF TGCAGTGCCACACGACTAGCGGGGGAGTACCAAGAGACCCAGTACTTC
TRBJ1-5 . TRBV18 . CASSPGQTNQPQHF TGTGCCAGCTCACCCGGACAGACAAATCAGCCCCAGCATTTT
TRBJ1-2 TRBD1 TRBV3-1 once CASSRNPPGAGQRYGYTF TGTGCCAGCAGCCGAAACCCCCCCGGCGCGGGACAGCGCTATGGCTACACCTTC
TRBJ2-5 . TRBV6-2/TRBV6-3 . CASSYLARETQYF TGTGCCAGCAGTTACCTGGCGCGGGAGACCCAGTACTTC
TRBJ1-5 . TRBV2 . CASIAGEGGKPQHF TGTGCCAGCATTGCAGGGGAGGGTGGTAAGCCCCAGCATTTT
TRBJ1-2 . TRBV3-1 . CASSPTRKGLSYGYTF TGTGCCAGCAGCCCGACCCGCAAGGGGTTGAGCTATGGCTACACCTTC
TRBJ1-6 . TRBV11-2 . CASSFSPLYSPLHF TGTGCCAGCAGCTTTAGTCCTCTCTATTCACCCCTCCACTTT
TRBJ2-1 . TRBV3-1 . CASSQAGQGIYNEQFF TGTGCCAGCAGCCAAGCGGGGCAGGGGATCTACAATGAGCAGTTCTTC
TRBJ1-6 . TRBV27 . CASNAGRDHSPLHF TGTGCCAGCAACGCGGGGAGGGATCATTCACCCCTCCACTTT
TRBJ1-2 . TRBV27 . CASSSITGQDYGYTF TGTGCCAGCAGTTCAATCACGGGACAAGACTATGGCTACACCTTC
TRBJ1-2 TRBD1 TRBV3-1 once CASSQNPQGARGYTF TGTGCCAGCAGCCAGAACCCCCAGGGGGCGCGCGGCTACACCTTC
TRBJ2-5 . TRBV7-9 . CASSSTQVRAETQYF TGTGCCAGCAGCTCGACACAGGTTCGGGCAGAGACCCAGTACTTC
TRBJ1-2 . TRBV6-4 . CASSVEPGTGYTF TGTGCCAGCAGTGTAGAACCCGGGACAGGCTACACCTTC
TRBJ2-1 . TRBV29-1 . CSVAQLAHQGDEQFF TGCAGCGTTGCCCAACTTGCCCACCAAGGGGATGAGCAGTTCTTC